This TCR beta chain derives from a study of shared clonotypes between healthy human individuals. The wider study: Three plates each covered CD4 naive and memory; CD8 naive two, CD8 memory one.

From CD4+ cells came CD45RA+ naive and CD45RA-negative memory subsets. Samples underwent the assay at deep level. The material for each subset, its genomic DNA, was split evenly across several immunoSEQ plates. This table comes from immunoSEQ multiplex PCR, and its TCRdb copy is limited to in-frame clones, with some not included. The table has fewer than 3 million clones, roughly 90% seen once. The CDR3 covers 19 residues. Germline CDR1 and CDR2: LNHNV and YYDKDF (reference sequence). V was clipped by 2 bases and J by 6 bases; unmatched bases: 13. This TCR derives from a man between 18 and 29 years old in good health. Some clones in this sample may be carry-over from other donors' samples. Sequencing was performed on naive CD4+ T cells from PBMCs. Subset noted: CD45RA+ positively selected. The chain employs TRBV15 and TRBJ2-1, with 13 nucleotides matching TRBD2. The CDR3 sequence is CATSRRAGLAGFGANEQFF. CDR3 nucleotides: TGTGCCACCAGCAGAAGGGCGGGACTAGCGGGATTTGGGGCCAATGAGCAGTTCTTC.